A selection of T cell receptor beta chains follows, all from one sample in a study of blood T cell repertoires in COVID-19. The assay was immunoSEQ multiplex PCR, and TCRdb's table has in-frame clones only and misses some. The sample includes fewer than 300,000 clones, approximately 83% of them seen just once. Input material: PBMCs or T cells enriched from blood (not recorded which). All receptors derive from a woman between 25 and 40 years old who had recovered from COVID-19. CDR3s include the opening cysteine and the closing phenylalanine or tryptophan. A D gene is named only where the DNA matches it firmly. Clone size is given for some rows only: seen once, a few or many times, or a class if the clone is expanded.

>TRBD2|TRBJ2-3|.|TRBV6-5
CASQSAGGPSTQYF
TGTGCCAGCCAATCGGCGGGGGGGCCGTCGACGCAGTATTTT
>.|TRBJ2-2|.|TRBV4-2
CASSQDSRAPPGELFF
TGTGCCAGCAGCCAAGATAGCAGGGCCCCACCAGGGGAGCTGTTTTTT
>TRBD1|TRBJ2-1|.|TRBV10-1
CASGLTGRNEQFF
TGCGCCAGCGGATTGACAGGGCGGAATGAGCAGTTCTTC
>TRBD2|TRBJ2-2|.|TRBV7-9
CASSPSGGVTTGELFF
TGTGCCAGCAGCCCTAGCGGTGGGGTTACCACCGGGGAGCTGTTTTTT
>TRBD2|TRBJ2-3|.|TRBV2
CASRDGRADTQYF
TGTGCCAGCAGGGACGGGAGGGCAGATACGCAGTATTTT
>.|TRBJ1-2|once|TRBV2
CATRDIEGYGYTF
TGTGCCACCCGGGACATCGAGGGATATGGCTACACCTTC
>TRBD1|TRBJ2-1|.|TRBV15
CATRGQSNEQFF
TGTGCCACCCGGGGACAGTCGAATGAGCAGTTCTTC
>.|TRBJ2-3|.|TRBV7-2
CASSLKELGTDTQYF
TGTGCCAGCAGCTTAAAGGAGCTGGGCACAGATACGCAGTATTTT
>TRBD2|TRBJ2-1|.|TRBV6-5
CASSRTSGTGQFF
TGTGCCAGCAGTCGGACTAGCGGCACTGGGCAGTTCTTC
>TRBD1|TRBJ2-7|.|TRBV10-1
CASSEGGVRDRAYEQYF
TGCGCCAGCAGTGAAGGCGGGGTCCGGGACAGGGCCTACGAGCAGTACTTC
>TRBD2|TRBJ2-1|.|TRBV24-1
CATSGGRAYRYNEQFF
TGTGCCACCAGTGGCGGGAGGGCCTATAGGTACAATGAGCAGTTCTTC
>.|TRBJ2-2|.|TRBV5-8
CASSFLGGPEGELFF
TGTGCCAGCAGCTTTCTGGGGGGGCCAGAAGGGGAGCTGTTTTTT
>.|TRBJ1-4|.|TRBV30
CAWSVFSGYRDEKLFF
TGTGCCTGGAGTGTATTCTCGGGGTACAGGGATGAAAAACTGTTTTTT
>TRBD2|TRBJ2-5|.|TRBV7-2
CASSLALAGAGVETQYF
TGTGCCAGCAGCTTAGCCCTAGCGGGGGCGGGGGTGGAGACCCAGTACTTC
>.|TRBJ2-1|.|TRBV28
CASLPLLSSYNEQFF
TGTGCCAGCCTACCCCTATTAAGCTCCTACAATGAGCAGTTCTTC
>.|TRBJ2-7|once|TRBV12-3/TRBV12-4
CASRPRDWTQQYF
TGTGCCAGCAGACCCCGGGACTGGACGCAGCAGTACTTC